This TCR beta chain was captured by sequencing in a study of T-cell reconstitution after alpha-beta-depleted transplantation in children. Researchers prepared the TCRbeta library using unique molecular identifiers, the study reports. MiXCR was run by TCRdb on the PCR reads, yielding one entry per CDR3 protein. In the table there are 400,000 to 500,000 distinct CDR3 sequences, roughly a tenth of which are singletons. There are many counts of this clonotype. The sequenced sample was PBMCs from the stem cell graft donor, obtained from the stem cell graft. This sequence was found in a human donor who donated a stem cell graft to a child with acute myeloid leukemia.

The CDR3, as DNA: TGCAGTGTTCACCGGGGGATCTACAATGAGCAGTTCTTC. Its translation: CSVHRGIYNEQFF. This sequence joins TRBV20-1 and TRBJ2-1; weak D call: TRBD2 (6 bases). The CDR3 length is 13 residues. Germline V lookup: CDR1 DFQATT, CDR2 SNEGSKA (reference sequence). Trimming cost V 7 bases and J 3 bases, with 13 bases left between them.